Detailed here is one T cell receptor (beta chain). The sample comes from a study of T cells in tuberculosis. Study details: A South African cohort included IGRA-negative adolescents, latently infected IGRA-positive adolescents and adults with active tuberculosis. Within 7 days of starting treatment, or before, PBMC were stored.

Regarding time point: new active TB diagnosis, blood taken before or within 7 days of starting treatment. Each clinical donor contributed on average approximately 90,000 T cells from unsorted cryopreserved PBMC. V shed 2 bases and J shed 5 bases, with 18 bases lying between them. Germline CDR1 is SEHNR and CDR2 is FQNEAQ (reference sequence). The CDR3 covers 16 residues. Generated by immunoSEQ multiplex PCR, the TCRdb table keeps only in-frame clones and is missing some. The sample has about 53,000 clones, about 95% seen once. The TCR originated in an adult with tuberculosis. V gene TRBV7-9 combines with J gene TRBJ2-5, with D possibly TRBD1 on 6 matching bases. Source: PBMCs, taken at tuberculosis diagnosis. The CDR3, as DNA: TGTGCCAGCAGCTTATCCTCCTCAGGGGTACGCGAGACCCAGTACTTC. It encodes CASSLSSSGVRETQYF.